These 5 T cell receptor beta chains came from one sample sequenced in a study of blood T cells in healthy people across ages. Alongside a J-beta primer mix, a sample-barcoded 5' primer served in a second PCR lasting about 6 to 11 cycles. MiXCR, applied by TCRdb to the 5' RACE reads, yields one record per CDR3 protein. The sample gives more than 1.4 million distinct CDR3 sequences, about 43% of which show up once; 7.9% is in the top ten. Specimen: blood. The receptors were sampled from a woman between 18 and 29 years old in good health.

This chain uses TRBV20-1 with TRBJ2-2; 10 bases are a match to TRBD1. The germline gives CDR1 DFQATT, CDR2 SNEGSKA (reference sequence). The CDR3 is 14 residues long. J lost 7 bases, V lost 6 bases, and 8 bases had no gene match. The DNA of the CDR3 is TGCAGTGCGTACGACAGGGGGCTTAGCGGGGAGCTGTTTTTT. Its translation: CSAYDRGLSGELFF.

This clonotype has only a few counts. J is TRBJ2-7 and V is TRBV29-1; 7 bases are shared with TRBD2. The germline gives CDR1 SQVTM, CDR2 ANQGSEA. This CDR3 spans 14 amino acids. The trim removed 4 bases at V and 2 bases at J, leaving 8 bases unmatched. CDR3 loop: CSVVFAGVPYEQYF. The CDR3 DNA reads as TGCAGCGTTGTCTTCGCGGGAGTCCCCTACGAGCAGTACTTC.

The chain couples TRBV29-1 to TRBJ2-5; the D is unclear. Germline V gene lookup returns CDR1 SQVTM and CDR2 ANQGSEA. The CDR3 consists of 11 residues. The CDR3 protein is CNYRRKETQYF. In nucleotides, the CDR3 is TGCAACTATCGGCGGAAAGAGACCCAGTACTTC.

This clonotype was observed a single time. The chain couples TRBV20-1 to TRBJ2-7; D is perhaps TRBD2 (6 bases). V lost 3 bases, J lost 0 bases, and 15 bases lay in between. Germline V gene sequence: CDR1 DFQATT, CDR2 SNEGSKA (reference sequence). The CDR3 length is 15 residues. CDR3 in amino acids: CSASPVGGSSYEQYF. CDR3 bases: TGCAGTGCTAGCCCGGTTGGAGGGAGCTCCTACGAGCAGTACTTC.

V usage is TRBV20-1 and J usage is TRBJ1-6, with a possible D match to TRBD1 (5 bases). Per the germline V gene, CDR1 is DFQATT and CDR2 is SNEGSKA (reference sequence). The CDR3 is 14 amino acids. V was clipped by 5 bases and J by 6 bases, with 14 bases between them. CDR3 bases: TGCAGTGCTTTTCTGGGGGTTCTTAATTCACCCCTCCACTTT. Protein product: CSAFLGVLNSPLHF.